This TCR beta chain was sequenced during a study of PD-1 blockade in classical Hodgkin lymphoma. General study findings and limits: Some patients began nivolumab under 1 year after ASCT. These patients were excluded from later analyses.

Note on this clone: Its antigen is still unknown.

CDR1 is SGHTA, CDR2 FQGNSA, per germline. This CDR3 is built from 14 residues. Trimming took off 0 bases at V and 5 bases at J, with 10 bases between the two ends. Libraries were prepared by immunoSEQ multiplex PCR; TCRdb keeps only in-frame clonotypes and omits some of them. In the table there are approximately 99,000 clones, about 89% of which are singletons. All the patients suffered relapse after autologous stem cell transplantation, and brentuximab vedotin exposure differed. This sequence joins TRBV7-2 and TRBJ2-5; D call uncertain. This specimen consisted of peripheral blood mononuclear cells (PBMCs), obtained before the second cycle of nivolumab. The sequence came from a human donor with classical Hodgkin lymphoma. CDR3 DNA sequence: TGTGCCAGCAGCTTAGCTATACACGGGGAGACCCAGTACTTC. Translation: CASSLAIHGETQYF.